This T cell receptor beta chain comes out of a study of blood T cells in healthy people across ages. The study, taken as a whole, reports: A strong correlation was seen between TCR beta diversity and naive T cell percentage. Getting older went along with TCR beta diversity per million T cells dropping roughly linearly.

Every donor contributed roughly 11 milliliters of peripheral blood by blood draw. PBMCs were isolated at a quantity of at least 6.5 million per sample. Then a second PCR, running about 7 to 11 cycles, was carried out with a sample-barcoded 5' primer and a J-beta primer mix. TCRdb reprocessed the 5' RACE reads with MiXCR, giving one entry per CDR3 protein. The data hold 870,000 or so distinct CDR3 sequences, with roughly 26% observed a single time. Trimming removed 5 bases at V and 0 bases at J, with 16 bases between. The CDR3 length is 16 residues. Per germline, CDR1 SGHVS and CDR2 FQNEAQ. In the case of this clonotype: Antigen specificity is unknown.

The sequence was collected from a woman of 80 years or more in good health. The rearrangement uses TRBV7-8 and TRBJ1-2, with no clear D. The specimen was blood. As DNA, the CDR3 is TGTGCCAGCAGCCCGCGGACGGACCAAGCTAACTATGGCTACACCTTC. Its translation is CASSPRTDQANYGYTF.